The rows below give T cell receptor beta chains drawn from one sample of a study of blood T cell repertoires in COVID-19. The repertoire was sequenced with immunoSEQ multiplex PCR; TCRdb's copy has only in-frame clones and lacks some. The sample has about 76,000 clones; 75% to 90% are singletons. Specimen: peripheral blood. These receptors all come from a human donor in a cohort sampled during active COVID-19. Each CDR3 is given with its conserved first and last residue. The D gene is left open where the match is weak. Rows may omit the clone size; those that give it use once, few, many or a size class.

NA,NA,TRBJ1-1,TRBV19,TGTGCCAGTAGTAAGACAGTAGGCGCTGAAGCTTTCTTT,CASSKTVGAEAFF
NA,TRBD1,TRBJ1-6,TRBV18,TGTGCCAGCTCACCGGGACAGGGAAACTCTAATTCACCCCTCCACTTT,CASSPGQGNSNSPLHF
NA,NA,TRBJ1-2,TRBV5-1,TGCGCCAGCAGCCAGGGGATAGGTGGCTACACCTTC,CASSQGIGGYTF
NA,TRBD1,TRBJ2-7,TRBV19,TGTGCCAGTACCTCGGGACAGGGGAGCGACGAGCAGTACTTC,CASTSGQGSDEQYF
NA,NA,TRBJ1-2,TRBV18,TGTGCCAGCTCACAAGGGGAGGGACATGGCTACACCTTC,CASSQGEGHGYTF
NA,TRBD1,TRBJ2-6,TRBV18,TGTGCCAGCTCACCACGGACAGGGGAACCCTCAGGTGGGGCCAACGTCCTGACTTTC,CASSPRTGEPSGGANVLTF
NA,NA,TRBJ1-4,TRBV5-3,TGTGCCAGAAGCTTGGGCAGGGTTTGGATTGAAAAACTGTTTTTT,CARSLGRVWIEKLFF
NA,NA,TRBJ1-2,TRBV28,TGTGCCAGCAGTCTGACCACTACTCCCCTACTAGGCTATGGCTACACCTTC,CASSLTTTPLLGYGYTF
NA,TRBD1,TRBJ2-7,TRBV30,TGTGCCTGGAGTTTGTTAGGACAGGGACACTACGAGCAGTACTTC,CAWSLLGQGHYEQYF
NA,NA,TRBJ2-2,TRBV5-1,TGCGCCAGCAGCTTCACTCGGGGAGTGGGGACCGGGGAGCTGTTTTTT,CASSFTRGVGTGELFF
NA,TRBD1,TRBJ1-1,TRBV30,TGTGCCTGGAGGAGGGGGACAGGCAGGAACACTGAAGCTTTCTTT,CAWRRGTGRNTEAFF
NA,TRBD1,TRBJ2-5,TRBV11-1,TGTGCCAGCAGCTTGGGGGACAGGGGGCACCAGTACTTC,CASSLGDRGHQYF
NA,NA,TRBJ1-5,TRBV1,TGCACCAGCAGCCAACCCAGGGGAAGTAAGGTCAGCAATCAGCCCCAGCATTTT,CTSSQPRGSKVSNQPQHF
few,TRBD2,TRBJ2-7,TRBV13,TGTGCCAGCAGCTTAGGAGGTAGCGGGGGCGTACGGCAGTACTTC,CASSLGGSGGVRQYF
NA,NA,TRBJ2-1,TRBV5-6,TGTGCCAGCAGCTATGGTCCGGTGCAGTTCTTC,CASSYGPVQFF
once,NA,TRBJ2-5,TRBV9,TGTGCCAGCAGCCCCCGAGGGAGCCTCCAAGAGACCCAGTACTTC,CASSPRGSLQETQYF
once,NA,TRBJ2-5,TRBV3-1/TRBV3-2,TGTGCCAGCAGCCACAGGAACGGGGGAGAGACCCAGTACTTC,CASSHRNGGETQYF
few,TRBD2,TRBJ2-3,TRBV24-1,TGTGCCACCAGTGATCTATCTAGCGGGGGTTACACAGATACGCAGTATTTT,CATSDLSSGGYTDTQYF
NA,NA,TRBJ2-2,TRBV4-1,TGCGCCAGCAGCCAAGGGTCGGGGGACACCGGGGAGCTGTTTTTT,CASSQGSGDTGELFF
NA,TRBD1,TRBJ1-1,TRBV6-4,TGTGCCAGCACCGGGACAGGGCCCCCTCTGAGTACTGAAGCTTTCTTT,CASTGTGPPLSTEAFF
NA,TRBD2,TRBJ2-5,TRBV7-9,TGTGCCAGCAGCTCCAACCTCCAACTAGCGGGGGAGTTGACCCAGTACTTC,CASSSNLQLAGELTQYF
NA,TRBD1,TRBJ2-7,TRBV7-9,TGTGCCAGCCAAGCCCGGGACAGGAGTTACGAGCAGTACTTC,CASQARDRSYEQYF
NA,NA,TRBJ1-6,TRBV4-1,TGCGCCAGCAGCCAAATTCCCGGGGGAGGGAAGTTATCCTATAATTCACCCCTCCACTTT,CASSQIPGGGKLSYNSPLHF
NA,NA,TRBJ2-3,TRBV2,TGTGCCACCAGGGGCAGGGCAACTCCTAGCACAGATACGCAGTATTTT,CATRGRATPSTDTQYF
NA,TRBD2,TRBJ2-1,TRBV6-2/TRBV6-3,TGTGCCAGCAGTTACCTTTGGACTAGCGGGGCCAATGAGCAGTTCTTC,CASSYLWTSGANEQFF
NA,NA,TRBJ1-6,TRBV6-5,TGTGCCAGCGCCCCTGCCCGGGTTTCACCCCTCCACTTT,CASAPARVSPLHF
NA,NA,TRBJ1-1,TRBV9,TGTGCCAGCAGCGTAGGAATGGGCCGGGAAGCTTTCTTT,CASSVGMGREAFF
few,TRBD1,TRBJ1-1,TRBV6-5,TGTGCCAGCATTCTGGGACAGGGGGACACTGAAGCTTTCTTT,CASILGQGDTEAFF
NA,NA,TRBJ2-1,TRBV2,TGTGCCAGCAGGAAAGGGAGTAGCTCCTACAATGAGCAGTTCTTC,CASRKGSSSYNEQFF
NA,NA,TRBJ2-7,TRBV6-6,TGTGCCAGCAGTTACTCGGACACCTCCTACGAGCAGTACTTC,CASSYSDTSYEQYF
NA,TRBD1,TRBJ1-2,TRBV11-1,TGTGCCAGCAGCTCGACAGGGGAGCTGGGCTATGGCTACACCTTC,CASSSTGELGYGYTF
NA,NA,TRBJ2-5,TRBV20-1,TGCAGTGCTAGAGTCGGGGAGACCCAGTACTTC,CSARVGETQYF
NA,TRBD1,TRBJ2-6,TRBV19,TGTGCCAGTACAATGACCCGGGACAGGGGGCCCTCTTCTGGGGCCAACGTCCTGACTTTC,CASTMTRDRGPSSGANVLTF
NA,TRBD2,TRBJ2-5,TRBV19,TGTGCCAGTAGTACCCGGACTAGCGGCCAAGAGACCCAGTACTTC,CASSTRTSGQETQYF
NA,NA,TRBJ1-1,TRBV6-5,TGTGCCAGCAGTATACAGGGACGGGGCACTGAAGCTTTCTTT,CASSIQGRGTEAFF
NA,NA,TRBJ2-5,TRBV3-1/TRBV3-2,TGTGCCAGCACAGGGGCTATCCAAGAGACCCAGTACTTC,CASTGAIQETQYF
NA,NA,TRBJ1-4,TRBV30,TGTGCCTGGAACAGGGATGGGGGTGAAAAACTGTTTTTT,CAWNRDGGEKLFF
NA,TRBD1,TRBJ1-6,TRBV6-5,TGTGCCAGCAGGCTTTCCGGGACAGGGGTTTCACCCCTCCACTTT,CASRLSGTGVSPLHF
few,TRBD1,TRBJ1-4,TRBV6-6,TGTGCCAGCAGTCAATCCGACAGGGGGAAGAGAAAACTGTTTTTT,CASSQSDRGKRKLFF
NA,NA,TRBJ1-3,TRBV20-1,TGCAGTGCTAGTTCTTTCTCTGGAAACACCATATATTTT,CSASSFSGNTIYF
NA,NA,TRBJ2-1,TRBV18,TGTGCCAGCTCACCACCAAATGGAGACAATGAGCAGTTCTTC,CASSPPNGDNEQFF
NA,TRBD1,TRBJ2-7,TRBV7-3,TGTGCCAGCAGCACCGACAGGGGGCAAGAGCAGTACTTC,CASSTDRGQEQYF
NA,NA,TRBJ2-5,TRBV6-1,TGTGCCAGCAGTGAAGTAGTCCGGGGCCAAGAGACCCAGTACTTC,CASSEVVRGQETQYF
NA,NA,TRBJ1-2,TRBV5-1,TGCGCCAGCAGCTTGTCGGGTTCCCCTAACTATGGCTACACCTTC,CASSLSGSPNYGYTF
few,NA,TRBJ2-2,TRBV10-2,TGCGCCAGCAGTGAGTCGATGACTGGCGGGGAGCTGTTTTTT,CASSESMTGGELFF
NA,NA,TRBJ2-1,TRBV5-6,TGTGCCAGCAGCCGATTCTCTCTGGGGAGCTACAATGAGCAGTTCTTC,CASSRFSLGSYNEQFF
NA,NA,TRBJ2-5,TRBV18,TGTGCCAGCTCACCAGTACGGGGAGAGACCCAGTACTTC,CASSPVRGETQYF
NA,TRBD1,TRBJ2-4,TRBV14,TGTGCCAGCAGCCAAAGACAGGGGGCGAACATTCAGTACTTC,CASSQRQGANIQYF
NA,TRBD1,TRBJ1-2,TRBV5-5,TGTGCCAGCAGCTTGGGGGACAGCCTATATGGCTACACCTTC,CASSLGDSLYGYTF
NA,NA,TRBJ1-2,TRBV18,TGTGCCAGCTCACCGGCCGAGGGGGGGAGTGGCTACACCTTC,CASSPAEGGSGYTF
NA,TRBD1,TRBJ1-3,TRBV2,TGTGCCAGCAGTGATAGTCCCCAGCGGACAGGGGTCTCCTTCTCTGGAAACACCATATATTTT,CASSDSPQRTGVSFSGNTIYF
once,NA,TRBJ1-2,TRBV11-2,TGTGCCAGCAGCTCCCGGGGTGCAGCGCCGTCGGGCTACACCTTC,CASSSRGAAPSGYTF
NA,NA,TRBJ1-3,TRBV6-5,TGTGCCAGCAGTCGAGTGATCTCTGGAAACACCATATATTTT,CASSRVISGNTIYF
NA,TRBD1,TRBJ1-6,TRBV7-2,TGTGCCAGCAGCGTCGGACAGGGGTCGCCCCTCCACTTT,CASSVGQGSPLHF
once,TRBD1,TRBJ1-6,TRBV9,TGTGCCAGCAGCCTCTCAGGGGGCAATTCACCCCTCCACTTT,CASSLSGGNSPLHF